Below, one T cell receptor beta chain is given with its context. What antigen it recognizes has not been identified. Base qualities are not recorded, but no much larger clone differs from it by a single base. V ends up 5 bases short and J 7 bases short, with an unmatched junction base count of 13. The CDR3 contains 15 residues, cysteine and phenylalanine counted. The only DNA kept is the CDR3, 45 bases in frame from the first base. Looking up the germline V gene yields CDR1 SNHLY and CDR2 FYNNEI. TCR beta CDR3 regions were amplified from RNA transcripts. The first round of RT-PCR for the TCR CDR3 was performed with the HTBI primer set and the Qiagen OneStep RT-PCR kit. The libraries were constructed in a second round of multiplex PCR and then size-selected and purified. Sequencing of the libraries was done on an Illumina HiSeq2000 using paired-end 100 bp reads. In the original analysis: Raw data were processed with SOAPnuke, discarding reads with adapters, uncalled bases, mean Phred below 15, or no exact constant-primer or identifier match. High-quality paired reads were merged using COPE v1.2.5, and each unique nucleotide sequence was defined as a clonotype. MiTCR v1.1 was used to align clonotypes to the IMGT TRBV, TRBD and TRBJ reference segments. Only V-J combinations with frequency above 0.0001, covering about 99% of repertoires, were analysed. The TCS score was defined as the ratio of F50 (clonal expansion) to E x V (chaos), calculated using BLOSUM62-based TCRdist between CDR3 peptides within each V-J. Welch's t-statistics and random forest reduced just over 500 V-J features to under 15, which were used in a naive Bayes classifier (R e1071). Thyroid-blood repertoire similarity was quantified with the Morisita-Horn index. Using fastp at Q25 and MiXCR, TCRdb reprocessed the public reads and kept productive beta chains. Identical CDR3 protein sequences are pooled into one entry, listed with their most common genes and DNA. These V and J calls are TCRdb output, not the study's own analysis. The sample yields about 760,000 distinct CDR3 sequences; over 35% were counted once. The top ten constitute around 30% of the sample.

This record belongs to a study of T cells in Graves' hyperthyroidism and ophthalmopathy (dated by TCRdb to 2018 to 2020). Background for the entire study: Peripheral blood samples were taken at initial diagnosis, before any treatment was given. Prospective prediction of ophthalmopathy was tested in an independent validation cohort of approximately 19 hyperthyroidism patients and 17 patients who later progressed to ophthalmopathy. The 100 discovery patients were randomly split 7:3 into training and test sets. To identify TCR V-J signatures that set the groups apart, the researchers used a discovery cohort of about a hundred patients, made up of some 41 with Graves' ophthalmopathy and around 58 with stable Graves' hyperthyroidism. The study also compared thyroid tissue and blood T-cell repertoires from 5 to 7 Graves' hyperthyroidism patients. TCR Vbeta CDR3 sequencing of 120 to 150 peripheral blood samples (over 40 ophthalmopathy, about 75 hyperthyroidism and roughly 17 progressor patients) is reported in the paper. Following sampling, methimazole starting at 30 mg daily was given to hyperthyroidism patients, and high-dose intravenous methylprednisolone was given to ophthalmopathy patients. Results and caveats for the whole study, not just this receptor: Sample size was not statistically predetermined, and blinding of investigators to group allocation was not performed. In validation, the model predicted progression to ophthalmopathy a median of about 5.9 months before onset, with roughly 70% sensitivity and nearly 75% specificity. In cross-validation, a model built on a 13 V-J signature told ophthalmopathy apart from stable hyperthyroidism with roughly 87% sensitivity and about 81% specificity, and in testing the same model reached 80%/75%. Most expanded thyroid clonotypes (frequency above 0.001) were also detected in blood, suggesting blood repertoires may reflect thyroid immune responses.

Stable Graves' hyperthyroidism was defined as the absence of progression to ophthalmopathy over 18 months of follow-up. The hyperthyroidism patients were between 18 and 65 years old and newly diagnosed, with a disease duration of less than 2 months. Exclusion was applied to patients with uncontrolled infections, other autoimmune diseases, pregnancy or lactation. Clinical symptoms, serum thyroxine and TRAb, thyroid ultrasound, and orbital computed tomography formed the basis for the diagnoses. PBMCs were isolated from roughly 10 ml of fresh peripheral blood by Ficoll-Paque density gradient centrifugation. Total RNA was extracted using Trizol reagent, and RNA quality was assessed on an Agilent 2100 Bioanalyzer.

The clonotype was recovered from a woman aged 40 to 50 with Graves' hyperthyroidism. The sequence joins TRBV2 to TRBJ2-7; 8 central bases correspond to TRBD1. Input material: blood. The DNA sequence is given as TGTGCCAGCAGTTTGAACAGGGGGTATTACAATGAGCAGTACTTC. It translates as CASSLNRGYYNEQYF. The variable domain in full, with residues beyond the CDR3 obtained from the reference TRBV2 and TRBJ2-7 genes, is EPEVTQTPSHQVTQMGQEVILRCVPISNHLYFYWYRQILGQKVEFLVSFYNNEISEKSEIFDDQFSVERPDGSNFTLKIRSTKLEDSAMYFCASSLNRGYYNEQYFGPGTRLTVT.